This T cell receptor (beta chain) is drawn from a study of T cells in Graves' hyperthyroidism and ophthalmopathy (dated by TCRdb to the late 2010s). As for the study more broadly: Peripheral blood samples were taken at initial diagnosis, before any treatment was given. To identify distinguishing TCR V-J signatures, a discovery cohort of 100 or so patients was used, comprising 43 with Graves' ophthalmopathy and under 60 with stable Graves' hyperthyroidism. Prospective prediction of ophthalmopathy was tested in an independent validation cohort consisting of about 19 hyperthyroidism patients and approximately 16 patients who later progressed to ophthalmopathy. The approximately 98 discovery patients were randomly divided into training and test sets at a 7:3 ratio. In addition, the study compared T-cell repertoires in thyroid tissue and in blood from roughly six Graves' hyperthyroidism patients. After sampling, hyperthyroidism patients received methimazole starting at 30 mg daily, and ophthalmopathy patients received high-dose intravenous methylprednisolone. The paper describes TCR Vbeta CDR3 sequencing of more than 120 peripheral blood samples, made up of fewer than 50 ophthalmopathy patients, roughly 72 hyperthyroidism patients and about 17 progressor patients. Study-level results and caveats: Ophthalmopathy was separated from stable hyperthyroidism by a 13 V-J signature model, with roughly 88% sensitivity and roughly 84% specificity obtained in cross-validation and 80%/75% obtained in testing. In validation, the model predicted progression to ophthalmopathy a median of approximately 6.6 months before onset, with roughly 70% sensitivity and nearly 75% specificity. Most expanded thyroid clonotypes (frequency above 0.001) were also detected in blood, a finding suggesting that blood repertoires may reflect thyroid immune responses. Sample size was not statistically predetermined, and investigators were not blinded to group allocation.

Graves' hyperthyroidism was defined as stable when no progression to ophthalmopathy occurred over 18 months of follow-up. Hyperthyroidism patients were aged 18 to 65 years and newly diagnosed, with disease duration of less than 2 months. Exclusion was applied to patients with uncontrolled infections, other autoimmune diseases, pregnancy or lactation. Clinical symptoms, serum thyroxine and TRAb, thyroid ultrasound, and orbital computed tomography formed the basis for the diagnoses. PBMCs were separated from under 12 ml of fresh peripheral blood using Ficoll-Paque density gradient centrifugation. Total RNA was extracted with Trizol reagent, and quality was checked on an Agilent 2100 Bioanalyzer. The TCR beta CDR3 regions were amplified from RNA transcripts. A first-round RT-PCR of the TCR CDR3 used the HTBI primer set with the Qiagen OneStep RT-PCR kit. A second multiplex PCR round built the libraries, followed by size selection and purification. Sequencing of the libraries was done on an Illumina HiSeq2000 using paired-end 100 bp reads. Concerning the study's data processing: Raw data were processed with SOAPnuke, discarding reads with adapters, uncalled bases, mean Phred below 15, or no exact constant-primer or identifier match. High-quality paired reads were merged using COPE v1.2.5, and each unique nucleotide sequence was defined as a clonotype. MiTCR v1.1 was used to align the clonotypes against IMGT TRBV, TRBD and TRBJ reference segments. The analysis included only V-J combinations with a frequency above 0.0001, which together covered around 99% of the repertoires. The TCS score was defined as the ratio of F50 (clonal expansion) to E x V (chaos), calculated using BLOSUM62-based TCRdist between CDR3 peptides within each V-J. Welch's t-statistics and random forest reduced fewer than 600 V-J features to 13, which were used in a naive Bayes classifier (R e1071). Thyroid-blood repertoire similarity was quantified with the Morisita-Horn index. The public reads were reanalyzed by TCRdb: fastp trimming at Q25, MiXCR alignment, in-frame beta chains only. All rows with the same CDR3 protein become a single entry with the most common DNA and genes. The authors' filters were not applied to this entry. This sample has roughly 710,000 distinct CDR3 sequences in its table, and just over 35% of those were observed once. Together, the top ten hold 30% to 40% of the sample.

Trimming takes 2 bases off V and 4 bases off J; junction bases not matched to a gene: 7. The CDR3 runs 15 residues from the cysteine to the phenylalanine. The entry retains the CDR3 DNA only, 45 bases that are in frame from base 1. The germline V gene specifies SNHLY as CDR1 and FYNNEI as CDR2. This clonotype was recorded many times. No antigen is known for it. The input lacks base qualities; no much larger clone sits a single base away. The rearranged chain carries TRBV2 and TRBJ1-2; 7 bases in the junction line up with TRBD1. The receptor comes from a woman aged 40-49 years with Graves' hyperthyroidism. The specimen was blood. DNA sequence: TGTGCCAGCAGTGAACAGACAGGGCCGCTCTATGGCTACACCTTC. The encoded protein is CASSEQTGPLYGYTF.